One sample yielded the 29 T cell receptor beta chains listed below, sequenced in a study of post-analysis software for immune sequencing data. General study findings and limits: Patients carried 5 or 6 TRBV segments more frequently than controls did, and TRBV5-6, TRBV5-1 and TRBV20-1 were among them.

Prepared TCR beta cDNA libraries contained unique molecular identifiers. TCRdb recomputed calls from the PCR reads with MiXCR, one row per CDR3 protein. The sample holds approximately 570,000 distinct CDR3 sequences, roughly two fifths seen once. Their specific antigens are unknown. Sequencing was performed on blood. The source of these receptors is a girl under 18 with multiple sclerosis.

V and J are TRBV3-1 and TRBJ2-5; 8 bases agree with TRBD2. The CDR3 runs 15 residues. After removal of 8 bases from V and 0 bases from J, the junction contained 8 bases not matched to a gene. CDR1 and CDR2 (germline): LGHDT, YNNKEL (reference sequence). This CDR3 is CASVPRGGYQETQYF. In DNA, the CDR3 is TGTGCCAGCGTACCCCGGGGGGGGTACCAAGAGACCCAGTACTTC.

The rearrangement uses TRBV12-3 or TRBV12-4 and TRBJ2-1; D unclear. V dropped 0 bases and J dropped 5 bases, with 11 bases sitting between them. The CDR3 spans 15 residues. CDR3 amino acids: CASSLAPSSHNEQFF. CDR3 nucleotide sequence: TGTGCCAGCAGTTTAGCCCCCAGCAGCCACAATGAGCAGTTCTTC.

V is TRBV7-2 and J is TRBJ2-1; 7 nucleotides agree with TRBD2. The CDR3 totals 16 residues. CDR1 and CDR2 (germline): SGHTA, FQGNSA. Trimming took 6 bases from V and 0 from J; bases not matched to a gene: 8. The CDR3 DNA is TGTGCCAGCAGTTTGGCGGCGGGAGTCTCCTACAATGAGCAGTTCTTC. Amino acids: CASSLAAGVSYNEQFF.

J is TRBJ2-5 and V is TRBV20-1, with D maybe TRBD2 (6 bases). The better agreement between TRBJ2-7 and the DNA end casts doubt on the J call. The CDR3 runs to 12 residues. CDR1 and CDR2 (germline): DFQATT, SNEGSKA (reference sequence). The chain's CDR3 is CSAAGGYSEQYF. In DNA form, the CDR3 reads TGCAGTGCAGCCGGGGGTTATTCCGAGCAGTACTTC.

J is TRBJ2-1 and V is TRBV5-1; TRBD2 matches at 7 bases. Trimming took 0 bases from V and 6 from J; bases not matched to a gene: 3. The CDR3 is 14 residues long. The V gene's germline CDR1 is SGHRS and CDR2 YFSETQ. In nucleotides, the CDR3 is TGCGCCAGCAGCTTGGACCGCGGGGGCAATGAGCAGTTCTTC. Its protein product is CASSLDRGGNEQFF.

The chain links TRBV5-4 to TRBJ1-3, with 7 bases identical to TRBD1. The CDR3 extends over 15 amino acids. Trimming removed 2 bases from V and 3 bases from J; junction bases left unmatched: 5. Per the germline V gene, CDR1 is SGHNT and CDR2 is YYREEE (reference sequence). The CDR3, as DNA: TGTGCCAGCAGCTTTCACACAGGGGTTGGAAACACCATATATTTT. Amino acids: CASSFHTGVGNTIYF.

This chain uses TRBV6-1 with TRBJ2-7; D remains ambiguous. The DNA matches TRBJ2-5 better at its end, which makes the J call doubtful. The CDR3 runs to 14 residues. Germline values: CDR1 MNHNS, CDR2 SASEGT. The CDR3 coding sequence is TGTGCCAGCAGTGAATTTAAGTGGTTCCAGACCCAGTACTTC. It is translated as CASSEFKWFQTQYF.

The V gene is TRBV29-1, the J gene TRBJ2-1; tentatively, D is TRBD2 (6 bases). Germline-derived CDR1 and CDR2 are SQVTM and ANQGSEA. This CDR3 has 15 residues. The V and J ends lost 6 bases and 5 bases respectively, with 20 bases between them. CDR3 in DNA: TGCAGCGTCAGCTGGGGGGTTCAGAAAAACAATGAGCAGTTCTTC. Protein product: CSVSWGVQKNNEQFF.

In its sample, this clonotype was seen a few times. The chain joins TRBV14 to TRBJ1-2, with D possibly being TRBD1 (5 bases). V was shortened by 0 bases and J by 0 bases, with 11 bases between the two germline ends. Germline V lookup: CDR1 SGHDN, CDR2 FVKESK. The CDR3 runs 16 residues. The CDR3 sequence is CASSQDIGVPNYGYTF. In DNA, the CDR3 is TGTGCCAGCAGCCAAGATATAGGGGTACCTAACTATGGCTACACCTTC.

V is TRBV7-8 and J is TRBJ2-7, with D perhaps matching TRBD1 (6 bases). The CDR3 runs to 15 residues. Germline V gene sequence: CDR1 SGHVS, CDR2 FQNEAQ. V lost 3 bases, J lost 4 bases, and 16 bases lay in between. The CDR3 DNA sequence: TGTGCCAGCAGCTTGGGCCAGGACAGCAATTACGAGCAGTACTTC. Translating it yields CASSLGQDSNYEQYF.

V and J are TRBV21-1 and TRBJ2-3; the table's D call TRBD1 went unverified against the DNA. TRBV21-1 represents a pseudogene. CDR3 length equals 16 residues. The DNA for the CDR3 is TGTGCCAGCAGCAAAACCCGACAGGCCAGCACAGATACGCAGTATTTT. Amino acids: CASSKTRQASTDTQYF.

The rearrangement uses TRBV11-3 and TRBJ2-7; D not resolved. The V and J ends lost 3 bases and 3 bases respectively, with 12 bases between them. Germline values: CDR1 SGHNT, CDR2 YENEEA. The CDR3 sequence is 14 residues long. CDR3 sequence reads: CASSLDVGVYEQYF. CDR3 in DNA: TGTGCCAGCAGCTTGGACGTTGGGGTCTACGAGCAGTACTTC.

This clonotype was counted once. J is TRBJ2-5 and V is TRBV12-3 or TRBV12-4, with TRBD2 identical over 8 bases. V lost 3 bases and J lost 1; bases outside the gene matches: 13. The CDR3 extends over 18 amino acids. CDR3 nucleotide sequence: TGTGCCAGCAGTTTGGAACCGGTAGCGGGGTACCCCCAAGAGACCCAGTACTTC. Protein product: CASSLEPVAGYPQETQYF.

CDR3 sequence reads: CASITGANEQFF. DNA for the CDR3: TGTGCCAGCATCACGGGCGCCAATGAGCAGTTCTTC. V usage is TRBV7-9 and J usage is TRBJ2-1; D gene ambiguous. The CDR3 runs 12 residues. CDR1 SEHNR and CDR2 FQNEAQ come from the germline V gene (reference sequence). V was trimmed by 7 bases and J by 6 bases, leaving 10 bases between them.

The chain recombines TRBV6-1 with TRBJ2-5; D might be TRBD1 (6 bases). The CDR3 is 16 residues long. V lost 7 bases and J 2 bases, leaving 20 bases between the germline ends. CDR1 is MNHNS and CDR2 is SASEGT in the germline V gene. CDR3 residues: CASTLNRAQIQETQYF. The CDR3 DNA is TGTGCCAGCACCCTTAACAGGGCACAAATTCAAGAGACCCAGTACTTC.

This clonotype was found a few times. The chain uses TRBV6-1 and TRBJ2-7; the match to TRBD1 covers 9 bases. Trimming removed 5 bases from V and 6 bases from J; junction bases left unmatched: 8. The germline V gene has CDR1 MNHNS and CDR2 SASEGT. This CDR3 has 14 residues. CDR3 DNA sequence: TGTGCCAGCAGTAGCCGGGACAGGGCCAGCGAGCAGTACTTC. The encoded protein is CASSSRDRASEQYF.

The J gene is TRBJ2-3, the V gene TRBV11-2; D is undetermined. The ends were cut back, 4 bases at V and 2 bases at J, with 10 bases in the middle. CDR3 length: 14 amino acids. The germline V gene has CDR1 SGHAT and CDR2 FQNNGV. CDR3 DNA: TGTGCCAGCAGCTCTGCTCAATCCACAGATACGCAGTATTTT. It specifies CASSSAQSTDTQYF.

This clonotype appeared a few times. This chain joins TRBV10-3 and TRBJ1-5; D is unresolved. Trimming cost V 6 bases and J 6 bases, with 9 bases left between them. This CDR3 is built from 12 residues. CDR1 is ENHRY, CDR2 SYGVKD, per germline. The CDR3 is CAIRGMGQPQHF. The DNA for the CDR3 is TGTGCCATCAGGGGGATGGGTCAGCCCCAGCATTTT.

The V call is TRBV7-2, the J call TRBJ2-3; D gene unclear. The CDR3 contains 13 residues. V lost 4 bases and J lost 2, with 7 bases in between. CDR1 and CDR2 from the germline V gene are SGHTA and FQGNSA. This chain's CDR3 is CASSYIHTDTQYF. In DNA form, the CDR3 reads TGTGCCAGCAGCTATATACACACAGATACGCAGTATTTT.

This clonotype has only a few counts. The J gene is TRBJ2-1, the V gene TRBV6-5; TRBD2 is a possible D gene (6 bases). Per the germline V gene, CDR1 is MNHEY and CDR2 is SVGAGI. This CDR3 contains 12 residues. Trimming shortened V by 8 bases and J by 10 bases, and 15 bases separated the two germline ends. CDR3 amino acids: CASAEGRAEQFF. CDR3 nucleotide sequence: TGTGCCAGCGCGGAGGGCCGAGCAGAGCAGTTCTTC.

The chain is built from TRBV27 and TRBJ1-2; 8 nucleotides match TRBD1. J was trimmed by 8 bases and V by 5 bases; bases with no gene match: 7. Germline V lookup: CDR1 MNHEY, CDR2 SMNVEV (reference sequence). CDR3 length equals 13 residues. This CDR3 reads CASSRTGSRGYTF. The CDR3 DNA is TGTGCCAGCAGTCGGACAGGGAGTCGCGGCTACACCTTC.

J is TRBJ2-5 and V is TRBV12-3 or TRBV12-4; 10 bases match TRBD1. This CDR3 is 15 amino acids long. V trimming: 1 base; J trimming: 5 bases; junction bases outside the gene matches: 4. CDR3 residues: CASSLGWTGGETQYF. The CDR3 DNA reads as TGTGCCAGCAGTTTAGGTTGGACAGGGGGGGAGACCCAGTACTTC.

This chain's CDR3 is CASSERYSDTQYF. Here the CDR3 DNA reads TGTGCCAGCAGTGAACGCTATTCAGATACGCAGTATTTT. The genes are TRBV2 and TRBJ2-3, with D unclear. The germline V and J ends were trimmed by 2 bases and 4 bases, with 7 bases remaining between them. The CDR3 consists of 13 residues. Germline V gene data show CDR1 as SNHLY and CDR2 as FYNNEI.

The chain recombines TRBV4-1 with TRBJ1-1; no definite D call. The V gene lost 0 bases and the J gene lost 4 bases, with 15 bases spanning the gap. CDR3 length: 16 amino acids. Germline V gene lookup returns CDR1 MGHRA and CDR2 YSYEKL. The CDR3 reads CASSQDKKGRGTEAFF. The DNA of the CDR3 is TGCGCCAGCAGCCAAGATAAAAAGGGCCGGGGCACTGAAGCTTTCTTT.

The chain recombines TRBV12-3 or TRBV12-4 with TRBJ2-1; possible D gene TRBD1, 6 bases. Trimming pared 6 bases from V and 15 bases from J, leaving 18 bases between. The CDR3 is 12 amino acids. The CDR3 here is CASSPRDTRWFF. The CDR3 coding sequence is TGTGCCAGCAGCCCCCGGGACACAAGGTGGTTCTTC.

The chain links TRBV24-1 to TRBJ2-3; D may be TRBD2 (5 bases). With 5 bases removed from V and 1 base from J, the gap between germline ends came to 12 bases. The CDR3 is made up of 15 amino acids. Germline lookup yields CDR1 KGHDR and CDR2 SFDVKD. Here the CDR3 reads CATSAGTIRTDTQYF. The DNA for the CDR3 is TGTGCCACCAGTGCGGGAACGATTCGCACAGATACGCAGTATTTT.

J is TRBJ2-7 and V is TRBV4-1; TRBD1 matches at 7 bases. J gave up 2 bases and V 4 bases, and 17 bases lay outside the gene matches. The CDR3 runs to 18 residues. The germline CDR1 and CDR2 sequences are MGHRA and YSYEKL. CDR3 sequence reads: CASSLRDRVDGVAYEQYF. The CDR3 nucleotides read TGCGCCAGCAGCCTCCGGGACAGAGTCGACGGGGTTGCCTACGAGCAGTACTTC.

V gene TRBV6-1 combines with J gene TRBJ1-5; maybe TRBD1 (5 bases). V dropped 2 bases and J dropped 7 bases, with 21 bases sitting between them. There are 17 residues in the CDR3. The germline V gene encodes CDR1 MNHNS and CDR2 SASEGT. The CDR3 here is CASSEYSAGSLRQPQHF. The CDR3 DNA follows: TGTGCCAGCAGTGAATATTCGGCAGGGAGTCTGAGGCAGCCCCAGCATTTT.

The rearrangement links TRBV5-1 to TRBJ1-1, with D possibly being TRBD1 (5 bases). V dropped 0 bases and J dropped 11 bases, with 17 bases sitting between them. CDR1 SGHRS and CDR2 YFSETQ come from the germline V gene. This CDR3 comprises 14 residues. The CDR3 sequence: CASSLGVSAWGAFF. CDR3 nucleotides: TGCGCCAGCAGCTTGGGGGTTAGTGCGTGGGGCGCTTTCTTT.